The 25 T cell receptor beta chains given below trace back to one sample, sequenced in a study of long-term antiretroviral therapy in people with HIV. The assay used was immunoSEQ (version v3.0), run at survey level. Only in-frame clones appear in the TCRdb table, and some are missing; sequencing was by immunoSEQ multiplex PCR. The sample has tens of thousands of clones, around 88% seen once. This specimen was unsorted PBMCs, taken around 4.5 years after starting antiretroviral therapy. These receptors were obtained from a man aged 25-45 years with HIV.

This clone has just a few counts. The genes are TRBV4-2 and TRBJ1-5; D gene uncertain. The CDR3 length is 12 residues. CDR1 is LGHNA and CDR2 is YNFKEQ in the germline V gene. Trimming shortened V by 3 bases and J by 6 bases, and 6 bases separated the two germline ends. The DNA for the CDR3 is TGTGCCAGCAGCCAGGGGTCTCAGCCCCAGCATTTT. Its protein is CASSQGSQPQHF.

The rearrangement joins TRBV18 to TRBJ2-5; D possibly corresponds to TRBD1 (5 bases). The V and J ends lost 5 bases and 5 bases respectively, with 12 bases between them. The CDR3 has 13 residues. Germline-derived CDR1 and CDR2 are KGHSH and LQKENI. In nucleotides, the CDR3 is TGTGCCAGCTCAGCTAGGGGCAGGGAGACCCAGTACTTC. Translated, it gives CASSARGRETQYF.

The chain joins TRBV5-8 to TRBJ2-3; the match to TRBD1 covers 10 bases. In germline, CDR1 is SGHTS, CDR2 YDEGEE. The CDR3 contains 17 residues. V lost 1 base to trimming and J lost 3 bases; unmatched junction nucleotides: 8. The CDR3 nucleotides read TGTGCCAGCAGCTTGCTAAAGACAGGGGGCCAAACAGATACGCAGTATTTT. Translation: CASSLLKTGGQTDTQYF.

This chain uses TRBV14 with TRBJ2-5, with D possibly being TRBD1 (6 bases). CDR3 size: 14 residues. Deletions cut 4 bases from V and 1 base from J, with 10 bases between. Germline V gene data show CDR1 as SGHDN and CDR2 as FVKESK. CDR3 sequence reads: CASSPRGSQETQYF. DNA of the CDR3: TGTGCCAGCAGCCCTAGGGGGTCCCAAGAGACCCAGTACTTC.

This CDR3 reads CASSSPRALVNEQFF. The DNA of the CDR3 is TGTGCCAGCAGCTCCCCGCGGGCTCTTGTCAATGAGCAGTTCTTC. The gene calls are TRBV4-2 and TRBJ2-1; D may be TRBD2 (5 bases). Trimming cost V 5 bases and J 6 bases, with 17 bases left between them. The CDR3 totals 15 residues. Germline loops: CDR1 LGHNA, CDR2 YNFKEQ.

The V call is TRBV6-5, the J call TRBJ2-5; D is unclear. V lost 5 bases and J lost 2, with 12 bases in between. Germline V gives CDR1 MNHEY, CDR2 SVGAGI. The CDR3 is made up of 14 amino acids. DNA of the CDR3: TGTGCCAGCAGTCAAGGGCCTACACAAGAGACCCAGTACTTC. This translates into CASSQGPTQETQYF.

Only one count was recorded for this clone. The CDR3: CASSNGHPSSYEQYF. CDR3 bases: TGCGCCAGCAGCAATGGACACCCTAGCTCCTACGAGCAGTACTTC. The chain joins TRBV5-1 to TRBJ2-7; a weak D match, TRBD1 (5 bases). V lost 4 bases, J lost 0 bases, and 14 bases lay in between. Germline CDR1 is SGHRS and CDR2 is YFSETQ. CDR3 length equals 15 residues.

This chain's CDR3 is CASSAGLAGGPGEYTQYF. CDR3 DNA: TGTGCCAGCAGCGCGGGACTAGCGGGAGGGCCAGGGGAATATACGCAGTATTTT. This chain links TRBV9 with TRBJ2-3; 16 nucleotides line up with TRBD2. Per germline, CDR1 SGDLS and CDR2 YYNGEE. V shed 3 bases and J 7 bases; nucleotides not matched to a gene: 11. The CDR3 runs 18 residues.

V gene TRBV4-1 combines with J gene TRBJ1-4; 9 bases are shared with TRBD1. V gave up 7 bases and J gave up 8 bases; unmatched junction bases: 17. This CDR3 has 17 residues. Germline CDR1 MGHRA, CDR2 YSYEKL. In DNA, the CDR3 is TGCGCCAGCACCGGAAGTCCCAACAGGGGGCCGCGAGAAAAACTGTTTTTT. Its protein product is CASTGSPNRGPREKLFF.

The chain has TRBV11-3 and TRBJ2-1; 11 bases agree with TRBD2. Germline lookup yields CDR1 SGHNT and CDR2 YENEEA. CDR3 length: 15 residues. The V gene end was trimmed by 5 bases and the J gene end by 7 bases; junction bases not matched to a gene: 7. The CDR3 bases are TGTGCCAGCAGCGTAAATAGCGGGGGGGAGAATGAGCAGTTCTTC. Protein sequence: CASSVNSGGENEQFF. The full variable domain, rest sourced from reference TRBV11-3 and TRBJ2-1, is EAGVVQSPRYKIIEKKQPVAFWCNPISGHNTLYWYLQNLGQGPELLIRYENEEAVDDSQLPKDRFSAERLKGVDSTLKIQPAELGDSAVYLCASSVNSGGENEQFFGPGTRLTVL.

The chain has TRBV13 and TRBJ1-2; possibly TRBD1 for D (5 bases). CDR3 length: 14 residues. The germline gives CDR1 PRHDT, CDR2 FYEKMQ (reference sequence). V gave up 5 bases and J gave up 4 bases, with 14 bases separating them. Here the CDR3 reads CASSDPGDFYGYTF. The CDR3 DNA sequence: TGTGCCAGCAGCGATCCTGGGGACTTCTATGGCTACACCTTC.

V gene TRBV6-5 combines with J gene TRBJ1-5, with 7 bases lining up with TRBD1. CDR3 length: 14 amino acids. Per the germline V gene, CDR1 is MNHEY and CDR2 is SVGAGI. Trimming cost V 4 bases and J 6 bases; bases outside gene matches: 6. CDR3 in DNA: TGTGCCAGCAGTTTCGACAGGGTAGGTCAGCCCCAGCATTTT. Its protein is CASSFDRVGQPQHF.

The chain combines TRBV7-2 with TRBJ2-5; no clear D. The CDR3 spans 13 residues. Germline-derived CDR1 and CDR2 are SGHTA and FQGNSA. V lost 0 bases to trimming and J lost 2 bases, with 4 bases between them. CDR3 loop: CASSLARQETQYF. The CDR3 nucleotides read TGTGCCAGCAGCTTAGCTCGTCAAGAGACCCAGTACTTC.

The chain joins TRBV4-3 to TRBJ2-6, with D tentatively TRBD2 (6 bases). The CDR3 is 17 residues long. The V gene's germline CDR1 is LGHNA and CDR2 YSLEER. V gave up 0 bases and J gave up 3 bases, with 12 bases separating them. The CDR3 protein is CASSQDLGGDGANVLTF. DNA for the CDR3: TGCGCCAGCAGCCAAGACCTGGGCGGGGATGGGGCCAACGTCCTGACTTTC.

This clone was detected once. The CDR3 reads CASKTGLGSYEQYF. CDR3 sequence (DNA): TGTGCCAGCAAGACAGGGCTTGGGTCTTACGAGCAGTACTTC. V usage is TRBV11-2 and J usage is TRBJ2-7, with 7 bases fitting TRBD1. The CDR3 extends over 14 amino acids. Trimming at V came to 7 bases and at J to 4 bases, leaving 10 bases not matched to a gene. CDR1 and CDR2 (germline): SGHAT, FQNNGV.

This clone was recorded only once. The chain employs TRBV11-2 and TRBJ2-1; no clear D. The germline gives CDR1 SGHAT, CDR2 FQNNGV. This CDR3 has 13 residues. Deletions cut 1 base from V and 9 bases from J, with 10 bases between. The CDR3: CASSLVSGVEQFF. In DNA form, the CDR3 reads TGTGCCAGCAGCTTAGTTTCAGGAGTTGAGCAGTTCTTC.

Only a few counts were recorded for this clone. J is TRBJ2-7 and V is TRBV7-6, with D possibly TRBD2 on 6 matching bases. Per the germline V gene, CDR1 is SGHVS and CDR2 is FNYEAQ. V was pared by 5 bases and J by 7 bases, with 18 bases between. The CDR3 has 14 amino acids. The CDR3 DNA reads TGTGCCAGCAGCCCCGGGACTTTCACGGGGGAGCAGTACTTC. The encoded protein is CASSPGTFTGEQYF.

This CDR3 reads CASSFPGQDGTDTQYF. CDR3 DNA: TGTGCCAGCAGCTTTCCGGGACAGGATGGCACAGATACGCAGTATTTT. The V and J genes are TRBV7-9 and TRBJ2-3; 8 nucleotides match TRBD1. The CDR3 covers 16 residues. Germline CDR1 is SEHNR and CDR2 is FQNEAQ (reference sequence). Trimming at V came to 3 bases and at J to 1 base, leaving 6 bases not matched to a gene.

V and J are TRBV9 and TRBJ2-7; D is unresolved. The CDR3 is 13 amino acids. Per germline, CDR1 SGDLS and CDR2 YYNGEE. Trimming stripped 4 bases from V and 3 bases from J, with 11 bases between. The CDR3 DNA is TGTGCCAGCAGCTCCAGTCCCTACTACGAGCAGTACTTC. Translation gives CASSSSPYYEQYF.

The chain couples TRBV5-5 to TRBJ2-7; D possibly matches TRBD1 or TRBD2 (5 bases each). Per the germline V gene, CDR1 is SGHKS and CDR2 is YYEKEE (reference sequence). This CDR3 spans 17 amino acids. Trimming took 4 bases from V and 0 from J, leaving 20 bases between them. CDR3 amino acids: CASSPSGRLFSSYEQYF. The CDR3 nucleotides are TGTGCCAGCAGCCCCTCGGGACGACTATTTAGCTCCTACGAGCAGTACTTC. The full variable domain, completed using reference TRBV5-5 and TRBJ2-7, is DAGVTQSPTHLIKTRGQQVTLRCSPISGHKSVSWYQQVLGQGPQFIFQYYEKEERGRGNFPDRFSARQFPNYSSELNVNALLLGDSALYLCASSPSGRLFSSYEQYFGPGTRLTVT.

The V and J genes are TRBV7-9 and TRBJ2-3; the D gene could be TRBD1 or TRBD2 (5 bases each). The CDR3 sequence is 13 residues long. Germline CDR1 reads SEHNR; CDR2 reads FQNEAQ (reference sequence). Trimming stripped 1 base from V and 6 bases from J, with 8 bases between. In nucleotides, the CDR3 is TGTGCCAGCAGCTTAGGAGGGGCGGATACGCAGTATTTT. Translating gives CASSLGGADTQYF.

J is TRBJ2-1 and V is TRBV7-9; 14 nucleotides agree with TRBD2. Germline V CDR1 and CDR2: SEHNR, FQNEAQ (reference sequence). The CDR3 has 18 amino acids. V was clipped by 1 base and J by 0 bases; unmatched bases: 2. This CDR3 is CASSLGTSGGSSYNEQFF. The CDR3 nucleotides are TGTGCCAGCAGCTTAGGGACTAGCGGGGGGAGCTCCTACAATGAGCAGTTCTTC.

The chain joins TRBV6-5 to TRBJ1-2, with 8 nucleotides matching TRBD1. The trim removed 7 bases at V and 2 bases at J, leaving 6 bases unmatched. The length of the CDR3 is 14 residues. Germline assignment: CDR1 MNHEY and CDR2 SVGAGI. The CDR3 loop is CASTRTGLNYGYTF. CDR3 DNA: TGTGCCAGCACCCGGACAGGGTTAAACTATGGCTACACCTTC.

The rearrangement joins TRBV2 to TRBJ2-7, with D tentatively TRBD1 (6 bases). Germline-derived CDR1 and CDR2 are SNHLY and FYNNEI. With 8 bases removed from V and 2 bases from J, the gap between germline ends came to 16 bases. The CDR3 is 14 residues long. CDR3 region: CASRQDSKTYEQYF. CDR3 DNA: TGTGCCAGCCGGCAGGACAGCAAGACCTACGAGCAGTACTTC.

The rearrangement links TRBV9 to TRBJ2-2, with 8 bases fitting TRBD1. V shed 4 bases and J 1 base; nucleotides not matched to a gene: 6. The CDR3 is made up of 16 amino acids. Germline CDR1 is SGDLS and CDR2 is YYNGEE. The CDR3 region is CASSIETGENTGELFF. The CDR3 nucleotides read TGTGCCAGCAGCATCGAGACAGGGGAGAACACCGGGGAGCTGTTTTTT. The variable domain in full, completed from reference TRBV9 and TRBJ2-2, reads DSGVTQTPKHLITATGQRVTLRCSPRSGDLSVYWYQQSLDQGLQFLIQYYNGEERAKGNILERFSAQQFPDLHSELNLSSLELGDSALYFCASSIETGENTGELFFGEGSRLTVL.